This entry lists 16 T cell receptor beta chains sequenced from one sample in a study of Ad26.COV2.S vaccination and SARS-CoV-2 variants. Produced via immunoSEQ multiplex PCR; TCRdb's table is partial and in-frame only. The table has some 460,000 clones, approximately 90% seen once. The treatment denotes: around 19 received Ad26.COV2.S at low or high dose, single or two shots; 5 received placebo; per-sample allocation not given. Vaccine and placebo recipients were sampled on day 63 after the first injection. Sequenced here: peripheral blood, sampled in a trial of Ad26.COV2.S vaccine versus placebo. The receptors were sampled from a person between 18 and 59 years old who received the Ad26.COV2.S COVID-19 vaccine or a placebo.

The V call is TRBV5-6, the J call TRBJ1-1; D is ambiguous. Trimming removed 2 bases at V and 0 bases at J, with 11 bases between. The CDR3 loop spans 15 amino acids. Germline CDR1 SGHDT, CDR2 YYEEEE. Written as DNA, the CDR3 is TGTGCCAGCAGCTTAACCAGTGGGGTGAACACTGAAGCTTTCTTT. This encodes CASSLTSGVNTEAFF.

The chain links TRBV6-6 to TRBJ2-7, with 7 positions matching TRBD1. J gave up 5 bases and V 7 bases, and 2 bases lay outside the gene matches. The length of the CDR3 is 11 residues. Germline V gives CDR1 MNHNY, CDR2 SVGAGI (reference sequence). Here the CDR3 reads CASTTGDEQYF. DNA of the CDR3: TGTGCCAGCACTACAGGGGACGAGCAGTACTTC.

The chain couples TRBV9 to TRBJ2-3, with a possible D match to TRBD2 (6 bases). V lost 2 bases and J 1 base, leaving 14 bases between the germline ends. CDR3 length: 16 residues. CDR1 and CDR2 from the germline V gene are SGDLS and YYNGEE. The DNA of the CDR3 is TGTGCCAGCAGCGTGCTGGGAGGCTTTGGCACAGATACGCAGTATTTT. The encoded protein is CASSVLGGFGTDTQYF.

This sequence joins TRBV18 and TRBJ1-2, with no clear D. Trimming left V 4 bases short and J 5 bases short, with 5 bases between. The CDR3 sequence is 11 residues long. In germline, CDR1 is KGHSH, CDR2 LQKENI. The CDR3 nucleotides read TGTGCCAGCTCACGCTCGTATGGCTACACCTTC. Protein product: CASSRSYGYTF.

CDR3 coding DNA: TGTGCCAGCAGCGTAGCCGCGGAACTCTACAGCGGCGAGCAGTACTTC. It specifies CASSVAAELYSGEQYF. The chain is built from TRBV9 and TRBJ2-7, with D possibly TRBD2 on 5 matching bases. Germline V gives CDR1 SGDLS, CDR2 YYNGEE. The V and J ends lost 0 bases and 6 bases respectively, with 19 bases between them. CDR3 length: 16 residues.

This sequence joins TRBV28 and TRBJ1-5, with TRBD1 as a possible D gene (5 bases). The germline V gene encodes CDR1 MDHEN and CDR2 SYDVKM. This CDR3 region has 15 residues. V was clipped by 8 bases and J by 7 bases, with 21 bases between them. The CDR3 nucleotides are TGTGCCAGCCACGACTCGGGTAGGGGTACGCAGCCCCAGCATTTT. It encodes CASHDSGRGTQPQHF.

This clone came up once. The chain has TRBV29-1 and TRBJ1-1; no clear D gene. V gave up 0 bases and J gave up 1 base, with 15 bases separating them. The CDR3 length is 16 residues. Germline V gene data show CDR1 as SQVTM and CDR2 as ANQGSEA. The CDR3 DNA reads TGCAGCGTTGAAGATCTAGAACAAAGCAAGAACACTGAAGCTTTCTTT. Protein sequence: CSVEDLEQSKNTEAFF.

This clone was recorded a few times. The chain joins TRBV6-1 to TRBJ1-4; D is possibly TRBD1 (5 bases). This CDR3 is built from 18 residues. V lost 3 bases and J lost 2, with 19 bases in between. The germline V gene has CDR1 MNHNS and CDR2 SASEGT. Here the CDR3 reads CASSETQGAASTNEKLFF. Written as DNA, the CDR3 is TGTGCCAGCAGTGAGACCCAGGGAGCGGCGTCCACTAATGAAAAACTGTTTTTT.

The V call is TRBV7-9, the J call TRBJ2-7, with D tentatively TRBD1 (6 bases). The germline V and J ends were trimmed by 3 bases and 3 bases, with 9 bases remaining between them. CDR3 length: 13 residues. Looked up from germline, CDR1 is SEHNR and CDR2 is FQNEAQ (reference sequence). DNA for the CDR3: TGTGCCAGCAGCTTTAAGGACAGCTACGAGCAGTACTTC. Protein: CASSFKDSYEQYF.

The genes are TRBV10-3 and TRBJ1-1, with D maybe TRBD1 (5 bases). V lost 6 bases to trimming and J lost 2 bases, with 10 bases between them. Germline V CDR1 and CDR2: ENHRY, SYGVKD. The CDR3 sequence is 13 residues long. The CDR3 loop is CAIRETANTEAFF. CDR3 DNA sequence: TGTGCCATCAGAGAGACAGCAAACACTGAAGCTTTCTTT.

The V and J genes are TRBV15 and TRBJ1-5, with D uncertain. Trimming pared 0 bases from V and 9 bases from J, leaving 9 bases between. The CDR3 contains 13 residues. In germline, CDR1 is LNHNV, CDR2 YYDKDF (reference sequence). Here the CDR3 reads CATSRDLGRPQHF. CDR3 sequence (DNA): TGTGCCACCAGCAGAGATCTAGGCAGGCCCCAGCATTTT.

The V call is TRBV7-3, the J call TRBJ2-3; the D is unclear. The V gene lost 4 bases and the J gene lost 5 bases, with 10 bases spanning the gap. Germline values: CDR1 SGHTA, CDR2 FQGTGA. CDR3 size: 13 residues. The CDR3 region has the DNA TGTGCCAGCAGCTCGAGATGGGGAGATACGCAGTATTTT. Translated, it gives CASSSRWGDTQYF.

This clone was observed a few times. The DNA of the CDR3 is TGTGCCAGCAGTAGTGGTCAAGGTGGGGCCAACGTCCTGACTTTC. Protein product: CASSSGQGGANVLTF. V usage is TRBV6-5 and J usage is TRBJ2-6; no reliable D call. Germline CDR1 MNHEY, CDR2 SVGAGI. With 5 bases removed from V and 3 bases from J, the gap between germline ends came to 11 bases. There are 15 residues in the CDR3.

The V and J genes are TRBV7-2 and TRBJ2-7; D is possibly TRBD2 (6 bases). The CDR3 spans 13 residues. The germline V and J ends were trimmed by 8 bases and 2 bases, with 13 bases remaining between them. Germline V CDR1 and CDR2: SGHTA, FQGNSA. The CDR3 here is CASSTSMTYEQYF. As DNA, the CDR3 is TGTGCCAGCTCGACTAGTATGACCTACGAGCAGTACTTC.

V is TRBV19 and J is TRBJ1-2; 7 nucleotides agree with TRBD1. V trimming: 5 bases; J trimming: 7 bases; junction bases outside the gene matches: 19. The CDR3 contains 17 residues. The V gene's germline CDR1 is LNHDA and CDR2 SQIVND (reference sequence). CDR3 bases: TGTGCCAGTAGTCCTGGCTGGGACAGAGGCCGGTCGGTTGGCTACACCTTC. As protein: CASSPGWDRGRSVGYTF.

CDR3 bases: TGTGCCAGCAGCTCCGGTTGGCGGAGAACCTCTGGAAACACCATATATTTT. This translates into CASSSGWRRTSGNTIYF. J is TRBJ1-3 and V is TRBV7-2; D uncertain. Germline lookup yields CDR1 SGHTA and CDR2 FQGNSA. The ends were cut back, 4 bases at V and 0 bases at J, with 16 bases in the middle. There are 17 residues in the CDR3.